This entry lists 18 T cell receptor beta chains sequenced from one sample in a study of control samples from healthy donors and cancer patients. TCRdb keeps only in-frame clones here, not all; method: immunoSEQ multiplex PCR. The sample lists around 150,000 clones, almost 90% occurring once. The sequenced sample was blood. These receptors were obtained from a man between 18 and 35 years old in good health.

This chain connects TRBV7-2 to TRBJ2-7; 8 bases are shared with TRBD2. Trimming cost V 1 base and J 5 bases; bases outside gene matches: 4. Germline CDR1 is SGHTA and CDR2 is FQGNSA. The CDR3 sequence is 14 residues long. CDR3 DNA: TGTGCCAGCAGCTTAGTATCGGGGGGGGACGAGCAGTACTTC. Translating it yields CASSLVSGGDEQYF.

The chain couples TRBV19 to TRBJ1-5; perhaps TRBD1 as D (6 bases). The CDR3 totals 14 residues. V gave up 4 bases and J gave up 5 bases, with 12 bases separating them. Germline V CDR1 and CDR2: LNHDA, SQIVND (reference sequence). The CDR3 sequence: CASSTWTVDQPQHF. DNA for the CDR3: TGTGCCAGTAGTACCTGGACAGTAGATCAGCCCCAGCATTTT.

The chain employs TRBV30 and TRBJ2-7; D assignment may be TRBD1 or TRBD2 (5 bases each). The germline CDR1 and CDR2 sequences are GTSNPN and SVGIG (reference sequence). The CDR3 loop spans 11 amino acids. Trimming left V 5 bases short and J 6 bases short, with 11 bases between. CDR3 coding DNA: TGTGCCTGGGGAAATGGGGGCGAGCAGTACTTC. Its translation is CAWGNGGEQYF.

This clone has a single count. The chain employs TRBV19 and TRBJ2-7, with unresolved D. Germline-derived CDR1 and CDR2 are LNHDA and SQIVND (reference sequence). This CDR3 contains 14 residues. V was clipped by 6 bases and J by 1 base, with 13 bases between them. The CDR3 sequence: CASSRTDGSYEQYF. As DNA, the CDR3 is TGTGCCAGTAGCAGGACGGATGGATCCTACGAGCAGTACTTC.

The J gene is TRBJ1-1, the V gene TRBV10-3, with TRBD1 matching over 9 bases. Germline CDR1 ENHRY, CDR2 SYGVKD. J lost 3 bases, V lost 6 bases, and 2 bases had no gene match. CDR3 length equals 13 residues. CDR3 in amino acids: CAIRRDRDTEAFF. The DNA for the CDR3 is TGTGCCATCAGACGGGACAGGGACACTGAAGCTTTCTTT.

The chain uses TRBV28 and TRBJ2-3; D call uncertain. The CDR3 covers 13 residues. Germline V gives CDR1 MDHEN, CDR2 SYDVKM. Trimming pared 10 bases from V and 0 bases from J, leaving 11 bases between. The CDR3: CAICNPSTDTQYF. Written as DNA, the CDR3 is TGTGCCATTTGCAATCCTAGCACAGATACGCAGTATTTT.

The V and J genes are TRBV6-6 and TRBJ2-3, with 9 bases matching TRBD2. The CDR3 runs to 14 residues. Germline trimming cut 8 bases from V and 2 bases from J; bases unmatched to any gene: 5. Germline V lookup: CDR1 MNHNY, CDR2 SVGAGI (reference sequence). The CDR3 DNA reads as TGTGCCAGCCGCCGACTAGCGGACACAGATACGCAGTATTTT. It translates to CASRRLADTDTQYF.

The J gene is TRBJ2-1, the V gene TRBV5-1; 13 bases are a match to TRBD2. The CDR3 runs 15 residues. Germline V gives CDR1 SGHRS, CDR2 YFSETQ. With 4 bases clipped from V and 10 bases from J, the junction kept 8 bases outside the gene matches. CDR3 coding DNA: TGCGCCAGCAGCGCGACTAGCGGGGGGCCCGAAGAGCAGTTCTTC. Protein sequence: CASSATSGGPEEQFF.

The chain is built from TRBV4-3 and TRBJ2-7; no firm D call. Per the germline V gene, CDR1 is LGHNA and CDR2 is YSLEER. V lost 0 bases to trimming and J lost 1 base, with 10 bases between them. The length of the CDR3 is 15 residues. The DNA for the CDR3 is TGCGCCAGCAGCCAAGATTTGGCGGCGTCCTACGAGCAGTACTTC. Its protein is CASSQDLAASYEQYF.

The V and J genes are TRBV11-2 and TRBJ2-7; weak D call: TRBD1 (6 bases). Germline V gene data show CDR1 as SGHAT and CDR2 as FQNNGV. This CDR3 is built from 13 residues. V was clipped by 3 bases and J by 2 bases, with 8 bases between them. Here the CDR3 DNA reads TGTGCCAGCAGCTTTGGACAGACCTACGAGCAGTACTTC. Its translation: CASSFGQTYEQYF.

V gene TRBV9 combines with J gene TRBJ2-2; no clear D. Trimming pared 0 bases from V and 0 bases from J, leaving 9 bases between. Germline values: CDR1 SGDLS, CDR2 YYNGEE. The CDR3 spans 16 residues. Written as DNA, the CDR3 is TGTGCCAGCAGCGTAGGAAGGCAGGCGAACACCGGGGAGCTGTTTTTT. This gives the protein CASSVGRQANTGELFF. Variable domain in full (rest from reference TRBV9 and TRBJ2-2): DSGVTQTPKHLITATGQRVTLRCSPRSGDLSVYWYQQSLDQGLQFLIQYYNGEERAKGNILERFSAQQFPDLHSELNLSSLELGDSALYFCASSVGRQANTGELFFGEGSRLTVL.

In this sample, this clone turned up once. The rearrangement uses TRBV28 and TRBJ2-3, with D perhaps matching TRBD2 (6 bases). The length of the CDR3 is 14 residues. CDR1 MDHEN and CDR2 SYDVKM come from the germline V gene. V was shortened by 6 bases and J by 2 bases, with 12 bases between the two germline ends. Written as DNA, the CDR3 is TGTGCCAGCAGCTATGGGACTCCCACAGATACGCAGTATTTT. Residues: CASSYGTPTDTQYF.

This CDR3 reads CASSLATTYSGTGELFF. Written as DNA, the CDR3 is TGTGCCAGCAGCTTGGCGACTACTTATTCCGGCACCGGGGAGCTGTTTTTT. J is TRBJ2-2 and V is TRBV5-4; D is possibly TRBD2 (5 bases). There are 17 residues in the CDR3. The germline V gene has CDR1 SGHNT and CDR2 YYREEE (reference sequence). V was clipped by 0 bases and J by 4 bases, with 16 bases between them. Drawing the rest from reference TRBV5-4 and TRBJ2-2, the complete variable domain is ETGVTQSPTHLIKTRGQQVTLRCSSQSGHNTVSWYQQALGQGPQFIFQYYREEENGRGNFPPRFSGLQFPNYSSELNVNALELDDSALYLCASSLATTYSGTGELFFGEGSRLTVL.

The chain joins TRBV7-2 to TRBJ1-2; possible D gene TRBD1, 6 bases. Germline loops: CDR1 SGHTA, CDR2 FQGNSA. CDR3 size: 16 residues. Trimming pared 5 bases from V and 4 bases from J, leaving 20 bases between. The CDR3 DNA is TGTGCCAGCAGCCAGACGGGGGCAGGGAGTCTCTATGGCTACACCTTC. Its translation is CASSQTGAGSLYGYTF. Variable domain in full (rest from reference TRBV7-2 and TRBJ1-2): GAGVSQSPSNKVTEKGKDVELRCDPISGHTALYWYRQSLGQGLEFLIYFQGNSAPDKSGLPSDRFSAERTGGSVSTLTIQRTQQEDSAVYLCASSQTGAGSLYGYTFGSGTRLTVV.

J is TRBJ2-5 and V is TRBV28; 9 bases match TRBD2. The germline gives CDR1 MDHEN, CDR2 SYDVKM. Trimming took 3 bases from V and 5 from J; bases not matched to a gene: 19. The CDR3 covers 19 residues. CDR3 in amino acids: CASSFNPPGGGEAGETQYF. In nucleotides, the CDR3 is TGTGCCAGCAGTTTTAACCCCCCAGGCGGGGGGGAAGCGGGCGAGACCCAGTACTTC.

J is TRBJ2-1 and V is TRBV28; D gene unclear. The CDR3 runs to 13 residues. Looked up from germline, CDR1 is MDHEN and CDR2 is SYDVKM. Trimming removed 6 bases at V and 15 bases at J, with 21 bases between. CDR3 sequence reads: CASSEKSRLNRFF. CDR3 in DNA: TGTGCCAGCAGCGAGAAATCAAGGCTTAATCGGTTCTTC. The whole variable domain, remainder taken from reference TRBV28 and TRBJ2-1, is DVKVTQSSRYLVKRTGEKVFLECVQDMDHENMFWYRQDPGLGLRLIYFSYDVKMKEKGDIPEGYSVSREKKERFSLILESASTNQTSMYLCASSEKSRLNRFFGPGTRLTVL.

The chain has TRBV9 and TRBJ2-7; D ambiguous. CDR1 SGDLS and CDR2 YYNGEE come from the germline V gene. The V and J ends lost 0 bases and 3 bases respectively, with 7 bases between them. This CDR3 region has 13 residues. This CDR3 reads CASSVDVDYEQYF. DNA for the CDR3: TGTGCCAGCAGCGTAGACGTGGACTACGAGCAGTACTTC.

The V gene is TRBV5-5, the J gene TRBJ2-7; D not certain. The germline V gene has CDR1 SGHKS and CDR2 YYEKEE (reference sequence). The CDR3 loop spans 15 amino acids. Deletions cut 4 bases from V and 0 bases from J, with 14 bases between. The CDR3 loop reads CASSLHTELSYEQYF. In DNA, the CDR3 is TGTGCCAGCAGCCTTCACACTGAACTCTCCTACGAGCAGTACTTC.